Following are 21 T cell receptor beta chains from one sample sequenced in a study of blood T cell repertoires in COVID-19. Repertoires were generated with immunoSEQ multiplex PCR, while TCRdb's copy carries only in-frame clones and drops some. This sample has under 250,000 clones; 84% occur once, and the top ten carry approximately 8.1%. Sequencing used peripheral blood. The receptor set was obtained from a woman between 45 and 60 years old with active or convalescent COVID-19.

The V gene is TRBV20-1, the J gene TRBJ1-5; no definite D call. The CDR3 contains 12 residues. Between the trimmed V and J ends, which lost 3 bases and 1 base, there was a span of 4 bases. The germline V gene encodes CDR1 DFQATT and CDR2 SNEGSKA (reference sequence). The CDR3 reads CSASSSNQPQHF. The CDR3 nucleotides are TGCAGTGCTAGTTCGAGCAATCAGCCCCAGCATTTT.

This clone was seen a few times. The gene calls are TRBV5-1 and TRBJ1-4, with D perhaps matching TRBD1 (5 bases). Trimming left V 5 bases short and J 3 bases short, with 8 bases between. CDR3 length equals 13 residues. Germline V gene data show CDR1 as SGHRS and CDR2 as YFSETQ. CDR3 bases: TGCGCCAGCAGGGAAGGGGCTAATGAAAAACTGTTTTTT. Translated, it gives CASREGANEKLFF.

The rearrangement uses TRBV2 and TRBJ2-1; 7 bases fit TRBD2. This CDR3 has 14 residues. Per the germline V gene, CDR1 is SNHLY and CDR2 is FYNNEI. V gave up 6 bases and J gave up 6 bases; unmatched junction bases: 8. The CDR3 DNA is TGTGCCAGCAGGACGGGGACTACGAGCAATGAGCAGTTCTTC. Amino acids: CASRTGTTSNEQFF.

V gene TRBV12-3 or TRBV12-4 combines with J gene TRBJ2-1, with D perhaps TRBD2 (6 bases). The CDR3 is 13 residues long. Between the trimmed V and J ends, which lost 6 bases and 9 bases, there was a span of 15 bases. DNA for the CDR3: TGTGCCAGCAGGTGGACTATACAAGGTGAGCAGTTCTTC. This encodes CASRWTIQGEQFF.

The CDR3 DNA reads TGTGCCAGCAGTTTCACAGGGGGCGCGGATTCACCCCTCCACTTT. Its protein is CASSFTGGADSPLHF. The chain combines TRBV28 with TRBJ1-6, with TRBD1 identical over 9 bases. Unmatched junction bases numbered 5, after V lost 3 bases and J lost 8 bases. There are 15 residues in the CDR3. Looked up from germline, CDR1 is MDHEN and CDR2 is SYDVKM.

The V gene is TRBV27, the J gene TRBJ2-6; a possible D gene is TRBD2 (5 bases). The V and J ends lost 0 bases and 2 bases respectively, with 23 bases between them. The length of the CDR3 is 21 residues. Germline V gene lookup returns CDR1 MNHEY and CDR2 SMNVEV (reference sequence). The CDR3 bases are TGTGCCAGCAGTTTATCGTTTCCCTTTCGGACTCCCCTCACTGGGGCCAACGTCCTGACTTTC. This gives the protein CASSLSFPFRTPLTGANVLTF.

This chain joins TRBV29-1 and TRBJ1-2, with TRBD1 matching over 10 bases. Losses at the gene ends were 5 bases for V and 10 bases for J; bases not matched to a gene: 16. The CDR3 totals 15 residues. Germline CDR1 and CDR2: SQVTM and ANQGSEA. The CDR3 nucleotides read TGCAGCGTTTTGGACAGGGGGAAATTAGGGAAGGACTACACCTTC. It codes for CSVLDRGKLGKDYTF.

The DNA of the CDR3 is TGTGCCAGCAGCCACCCGGGACAGGGGAGACTCTATGGCTACACCTTC. Its translation is CASSHPGQGRLYGYTF. The chain couples TRBV3-1 (or the pseudogene TRBV3-2) to TRBJ1-2, with TRBD1 matching 10 bases. The germline CDR1 and CDR2 sequences are LGHDT and YNNKEL (reference sequence). V lost 3 bases and J lost 4; bases outside the gene matches: 8. The CDR3 is 16 amino acids.

The gene calls are TRBV5-6 and TRBJ1-3; D might be TRBD1 (5 bases). Germline assignment: CDR1 SGHDT and CDR2 YYEEEE. Trimming took off 3 bases at V and 3 bases at J, with 10 bases between the two ends. The CDR3 loop spans 14 amino acids. CDR3 nucleotides: TGTGCCAGCAGCTGGGGCATGGATGGAAACACCATATATTTT. Translation: CASSWGMDGNTIYF. The variable domain in full, completed from reference TRBV5-6 and TRBJ1-3, reads DAGVTQSPTHLIKTRGQQVTLRCSPKSGHDTVSWYQQALGQGPQFIFQYYEEEERQRGNFPDRFSGHQFPNYSSELNVNALLLGDSALYLCASSWGMDGNTIYFGEGSWLTVV.

The rearrangement links TRBV2 to TRBJ1-1; D is undetermined. V dropped 7 bases and J dropped 3 bases, with 9 bases sitting between them. From germline, CDR1 is SNHLY and CDR2 FYNNEI. This CDR3 is built from 12 residues. The CDR3 is CASKSGYTEAFF. DNA for the CDR3: TGTGCCAGCAAGTCGGGGTACACTGAAGCTTTCTTT.

This chain links TRBV11-2 with TRBJ1-2; perhaps TRBD1 as D (5 bases). The V end was cut by 1 base, the J end by 2 bases, with 11 bases between. The CDR3 runs 15 residues. Germline CDR1 SGHAT, CDR2 FQNNGV. The CDR3 bases are TGTGCCAGCAGCTTAGGCCCAGGGCCCAACTATGGCTACACCTTC. It yields the protein CASSLGPGPNYGYTF.

The chain is built from TRBV7-6 and TRBJ2-2; maybe TRBD1 (5 bases). This CDR3 is 15 amino acids long. V gave up 2 bases and J gave up 1 base, with 8 bases separating them. Germline V gives CDR1 SGHVS, CDR2 FNYEAQ. CDR3 DNA sequence: TGTGCCAGCAGCTTAACCGGACAGAACACCGGGGAGCTGTTTTTT. Translated, it gives CASSLTGQNTGELFF.

V is TRBV7-2 and J is TRBJ2-3, with D possibly matching TRBD1 (6 bases). V shed 5 bases and J shed 0 bases, with 12 bases lying between them. The CDR3 is 15 amino acids. The germline gives CDR1 SGHTA, CDR2 FQGNSA. The CDR3 here is CASSHYRVSTDTQYF. The DNA for the CDR3 is TGTGCCAGCAGCCATTACAGGGTGAGCACAGATACGCAGTATTTT. Based on the CDR3 plus reference TRBV7-2 and TRBJ2-3, the full variable domain is GAGVSQSPSNKVTEKGKDVELRCDPISGHTALYWYRQSLGQGLEFLIYFQGNSAPDKSGLPSDRFSAERTGGSVSTLTIQRTQQEDSAVYLCASSHYRVSTDTQYFGPGTRLTVL.

The CDR3 nucleotides read TGTGCCAGCAGTTTGACTAGCGGGAGTCCTAACACCGGGGAGCTGTTTTTT. It specifies CASSLTSGSPNTGELFF. The chain couples TRBV7-2 to TRBJ2-2, with 12 positions matching TRBD2. The J segment lost 2 bases and the V segment lost 6 bases, leaving 7 bases of the junction unmatched. The germline CDR1 and CDR2 sequences are SGHTA and FQGNSA. The CDR3 has 17 amino acids.

The rearrangement links TRBV6-6 to TRBJ2-3; D call uncertain. The V and J ends lost 8 bases and 2 bases respectively, with 8 bases between them. Germline values: CDR1 MNHNY, CDR2 SVGAGI (reference sequence). The CDR3 sequence is 12 residues long. In DNA form, the CDR3 reads TGTGCCAGCTGCACAGACACAGATACGCAGTATTTT. Protein product: CASCTDTDTQYF.

The rearrangement links TRBV13 to TRBJ2-1; D is uncertain. This CDR3 is 15 amino acids long. The germline V gene has CDR1 PRHDT and CDR2 FYEKMQ (reference sequence). V dropped 2 bases and J dropped 2 bases, with 10 bases sitting between them. The CDR3 here is CASSLLQEAYNEQFF. CDR3 coding DNA: TGTGCCAGCAGCTTACTTCAAGAGGCCTACAATGAGCAGTTCTTC.

The chain carries TRBV2 and TRBJ2-7; TRBD1 aligns across 7 bases. The V gene's germline CDR1 is SNHLY and CDR2 FYNNEI. With 5 bases clipped from V and 2 bases from J, the junction kept 6 bases outside the gene matches. The CDR3 runs to 14 residues. This CDR3 reads CASSRQGGTYEQYF. CDR3 bases: TGTGCCAGCAGTCGACAGGGTGGGACCTACGAGCAGTACTTC.

The rearrangement links TRBV27 to TRBJ1-2; 8 nucleotides line up with TRBD1. CDR1 and CDR2 from the germline V gene are MNHEY and SMNVEV (reference sequence). V was clipped by 0 bases and J by 4 bases; unmatched bases: 13. The CDR3 has 18 residues. The CDR3 DNA reads TGTGCCAGCAGTTTATCCCTATCCAGGACAGGGACCTTCTATGGCTACACCTTC. This encodes CASSLSLSRTGTFYGYTF.

The chain links TRBV7-3 to TRBJ2-4, with TRBD2 matching 7 bases. CDR3 length equals 15 residues. V lost 4 bases to trimming and J lost 4 bases; unmatched junction nucleotides: 7. Germline-derived CDR1 and CDR2 are SGHTA and FQGTGA. The CDR3 loop is CASSYASGTKNIQYF. The CDR3 DNA is TGTGCCAGCAGCTACGCTAGCGGAACTAAAAACATTCAGTACTTC. Filled out from reference TRBV7-3 and TRBJ2-4, the complete variable domain reads GAGVSQTPSNKVTEKGKYVELRCDPISGHTALYWYRQSLGQGPEFLIYFQGTGAADDSGLPNDRFFAVRPEGSVSTLKIQRTERGDSAVYLCASSYASGTKNIQYFGAGTRLSVL.

This chain joins TRBV2 and TRBJ1-1; 7 bases are shared with TRBD1. The CDR3 length is 16 residues. The germline gives CDR1 SNHLY, CDR2 FYNNEI. V dropped 6 bases and J dropped 4; count of bases not matched to a gene: 14. The DNA of the CDR3 is TGTGCCAGCAGCGACAGGGAATTCGCACTTTCCACTGAAGCTTTCTTT. Translating gives CASSDREFALSTEAFF.

This clone was observed once. This chain uses TRBV4-1 with TRBJ1-4; D gene unclear. Trimming stripped 2 bases from V and 7 bases from J, with 20 bases between. Germline CDR1 is MGHRA and CDR2 is YSYEKL. The CDR3 is made up of 17 amino acids. The CDR3 is CASSQSHLADWIEKLFF. In DNA form, the CDR3 reads TGCGCCAGCAGCCAATCACACCTCGCGGACTGGATTGAAAAACTGTTTTTT.